This is a list of T cell receptor beta chains from one sample in a study of technical replicates of blood from a few donors. Clones were sequenced by immunoSEQ multiplex PCR, and TCRdb holds only the in-frame ones, with some missing. The table has 70,000 to 80,000 clones, 91% seen once. Sequences were obtained from T cells isolated from PBMCs. The receptors were gathered from a human donor in good health. Some clones in this sample may be carry-over from other donors' samples. Both conserved end residues are part of each CDR3. Fields, in order: J gene, V gene, clone size, D gene, CDR3 protein, CDR3 DNA. A D gene is named only where the DNA matches it firmly. The size of a clone is reported for some rows only, either as once, few or many, or as a class for expanded clones.

TRBJ2-7	TRBV4-1	-	-	CASSRTLPGVGLGEQYF	TGCGCCAGCAGCCGCACGCTGCCCGGGGTAGGGTTAGGCGAGCAGTACTTC
TRBJ1-2	TRBV30	once	-	CAWSNGYYGYTF	TGTGCCTGGAGTAACGGGTACTATGGCTACACCTTC
TRBJ2-7	TRBV7-8	once	-	CASSLARRAYF	TGTGCCAGCAGCTTAGCCCGCAGGGCGTACTTC
TRBJ2-7	TRBV7-6	-	-	CASSLGTGKSYEQYF	TGTGCCAGCAGCTTGGGAACAGGGAAAAGCTACGAGCAGTACTTC
TRBJ2-7	TRBV14	-	TRBD2	CASSLGTSGFYEQYF	TGTGCCAGCAGCCTAGGGACTAGCGGGTTCTACGAGCAGTACTTC
TRBJ2-2	TRBV10-2	-	-	CASTGTDTGELFF	TGCGCCAGCACGGGAACTGACACCGGGGAGCTGTTTTTT
TRBJ2-6	TRBV18	-	-	CASSPPGGANVLTF	TGTGCCAGCTCACCGCCCGGGGGGGCCAACGTCCTGACTTTC
TRBJ2-2	TRBV29-1	once	-	CSVDGGLNTGELFF	TGCAGCGTTGACGGGGGTTTGAACACCGGGGAGCTGTTTTTT
TRBJ1-1	TRBV28	once	-	CASTSDGQNTEAFF	TGTGCCAGCACCTCGGACGGACAGAACACTGAAGCTTTCTTT
TRBJ2-5	TRBV5-1	-	TRBD2	CASSPGLAGGLGETQYF	TGCGCCAGCAGCCCGGGACTAGCGGGAGGGTTGGGGGAGACCCAGTACTTC
TRBJ1-1	TRBV12-5	-	-	CASGLRRSGKAFF	TGTGCTAGTGGTTTGCGACGGAGCGGAAAAGCTTTCTTT
TRBJ1-2	TRBV29-1	-	-	CSVRLNYGYTF	TGCAGCGTCAGACTCAACTATGGCTACACCTTC
TRBJ2-7	TRBV7-9	-	-	CASSSDLGGEQYF	TGTGCCAGCAGCTCCGATCTAGGGGGCGAGCAGTACTTC
TRBJ2-5	TRBV2	-	-	CASARWTQYF	TGTGCCAGCGCCCGGTGGACCCAGTACTTC
TRBJ1-4	TRBV27	-	-	CASSLDSRGGDNEKLFF	TGTGCCAGCAGTTTAGATTCCAGGGGAGGGGATAATGAAAAACTGTTTTTT
TRBJ2-7	TRBV5-3	-	TRBD2	CARSLNGSGSYEQYF	TGTGCCAGAAGCTTGAACGGTAGCGGGAGCTACGAGCAGTACTTC
TRBJ2-1	TRBV4-1	-	-	CASSQVARESYNEQFF	TGCGCCAGCAGCCAAGTGGCCAGGGAATCCTACAATGAGCAGTTCTTC